The 7 T cell receptor beta chains below come from one sample, sequenced in a study of Graves' ophthalmopathy and Graves' hyperthyroidism. RNA transcripts were the template, and TCR beta CDR3 regions were amplified from them. HTBI primers primed a first-round RT-PCR, and a second-round multiplex PCR followed. MiXCR, run by TCRdb on the multiplex PCR reads, gives a single entry per CDR3 protein. Among 650,000 to 800,000 distinct CDR3 sequences listed, under 50% were seen once. The sequenced material came from peripheral blood. These receptors all stem from an adult man with Graves' ophthalmopathy.

Comments on this clonotype: A much more abundant neighbour one base away suggests this may be a read error. This sequence joins TRBV7-2 and TRBJ2-5; D is perhaps TRBD2 (6 bases). CDR1 is SGHTA and CDR2 is FQGNSA in the germline V gene. The CDR3 spans 13 residues. In DNA, the CDR3 is TGTGCCAGCACCATTCCCCCTCGGGGGACCCAGTGCTTC. It yields the protein CASTIPPRGTQCF.

This rearrangement joins TRBV10-3 to TRBJ2-7, with D maybe TRBD2 (6 bases). The CDR3 totals 12 residues. CDR1 is ENHRY, CDR2 SYGVKD, per germline. V gave up 8 bases and J gave up 4 bases, with 12 bases separating them. This CDR3 is CAIYQEGYEQYF. The CDR3 nucleotides are TGTGCCATCTATCAGGAGGGTTACGAGCAGTACTTC.

The chain is built from TRBV4-1 and TRBJ2-7; D may be TRBD1 (5 bases). Germline assignment: CDR1 MGHRA and CDR2 YSYEKL. V was pared by 0 bases and J by 4 bases, with 13 bases between. This CDR3 region has 15 residues. DNA for the CDR3: TGCGCCAGCAGCCAAGATAGGGGTACCGTTTACGAGCAGTACTTC. Its protein product is CASSQDRGTVYEQYF.

This clonotype appeared many times. This sequence joins TRBV12-3 or TRBV12-4 and TRBJ1-5; D is perhaps TRBD1 (6 bases). Trimming pared 6 bases from V and 9 bases from J, leaving 15 bases between. The CDR3 covers 13 residues. CDR3 loop: CASRVGGRGPQHF. In nucleotides, the CDR3 is TGTGCCAGCAGGGTTGGGGGCAGGGGGCCCCAGCATTTT.

This clonotype has at least ten counts. The rearrangement uses TRBV4-2 and TRBJ2-5; D possibly matches TRBD1 or TRBD2 (5 bases each). The ends were cut back, 1 base at V and 0 bases at J, with 12 bases in the middle. This CDR3 has 16 residues. CDR1 and CDR2 from the germline V gene are LGHNA and YNFKEQ. This CDR3 is CASSQGGQGDQETQYF. The CDR3 bases are TGTGCCAGCAGCCAAGGGGGCCAGGGAGACCAAGAGACCCAGTACTTC.

This chain connects TRBV27 to TRBJ2-6; 10 bases match TRBD2. CDR1 is MNHEY, CDR2 SMNVEV, per germline (reference sequence). This CDR3 region has 17 residues. J lost 4 bases, V lost 3 bases, and 6 bases had no gene match. The CDR3 is CASSFRLAGAGANVLTF. CDR3 coding DNA: TGTGCCAGCAGTTTTAGGCTAGCGGGAGCCGGGGCCAACGTCCTGACTTTC.

This clonotype has a count of ten or more. This chain connects TRBV2 to TRBJ1-2, with 8 bases aligning to TRBD1. The CDR3 extends over 12 amino acids. J was trimmed by 7 bases and V by 7 bases; bases with no gene match: 5. CDR1 SNHLY and CDR2 FYNNEI come from the germline V gene. The CDR3 reads CASTGQGPGYTF. The CDR3, as DNA: TGTGCCAGCACCGGACAGGGCCCTGGCTACACCTTC.